Listed here is a single T cell receptor (beta chain). This clone has just a few counts. Its binding antigen is unknown. The sample holds no much larger clone one base away, and base qualities are not on file. The CDR3 starts with the cysteine, ends with the phenylalanine, and has 13 residues. Only the CDR3 portion is preserved as DNA: 39 bases, with reading frame beginning at the first base. Based on the germline V gene (reference sequence), the CDR1 and CDR2 sequences are LNHDA and SQIVND. V has 9 bases trimmed and J has 1 base trimmed; junction bases matching no gene number 3. This sample is drawn from a study of blood T cell repertoires in COVID-19 (dated by TCRdb to 2020 to 2021). Looking at the study overall: The collaborator samples originated in the United States, Italy and Spain and spanned the acute and convalescent phases of COVID-19. The samples were drawn from two sources: the first 160 participants of the ongoing ImmuneRACE study, and 1,000 to 1,500 subjects contributed by 6 global collaborators. Nearly every sample came with metadata listing a de-identified subject ID, COVID-19 status, age in years and sex. Subjects who had been exposed to COVID-19, were actively infected with it, or had recovered from it provided the deeply sampled blood TCRbeta repertoires that made up the dataset. The repertoires were released in a freely available public database meant as a resource for research on the immune response to SARS-CoV-2. Where available, HLA class I and class II types were taken from metadata supplied by the sample provider and were not determined by assay-based typing. The material from the prospective study consisted of cDNA or gDNA derived from T cells, B-cell-depleted T cells, or PBMCs. The research as a whole found: The quantity of clinical and demographic metadata differed by source and by participant and was supplied without curation.

Collaborating institutions collected whole blood in K2EDTA tubes following their own protocols. For TCRbeta analysis, collaborators shipped samples as frozen whole blood, isolated PBMCs, or DNA extracted from either of those sample types. TCRbeta CDR3 regions were amplified from genomic DNA using the immunoSEQ Assay, a bias-controlled multiplex PCR. Processing in the source paper ran as follows. Within the assay, amplification of reference gene primers was used to estimate how many nucleated cells each sample contained. To quantify the absolute abundance of each unique TCRbeta CDR3 rearrangement, sequence reads were collapsed and filtered. For each sample, productive Simpson clonality was calculated as the square root of Simpson's diversity index over productive rearrangements. What TCRdb holds here is the immuneACCESS table cut down to in-frame rearrangements. Part of the clones is not present; checked against another copy, under half of the missing clones reflect an unresolved V gene, and the others are unexplained. The V and J calls and clone size were taken over from that table, and D and trimming were inferred from the DNA. This sample lists about 250,000 clones; about four fifths were detected once. Of the sample, 7.5% to 10% is held by the ten largest clones.

The sequence came from an elderly man with acute or convalescent COVID-19. The V and J segments used are TRBV19 and TRBJ1-1; TRBD1 lines up with 9 middle nucleotides. Sequencing used peripheral blood. At the DNA level, the sequence is TGTGCCAGCGCGGGACAGGGGAACACTGAAGCTTTCTTT. Its coded protein is CASAGQGNTEAFF.